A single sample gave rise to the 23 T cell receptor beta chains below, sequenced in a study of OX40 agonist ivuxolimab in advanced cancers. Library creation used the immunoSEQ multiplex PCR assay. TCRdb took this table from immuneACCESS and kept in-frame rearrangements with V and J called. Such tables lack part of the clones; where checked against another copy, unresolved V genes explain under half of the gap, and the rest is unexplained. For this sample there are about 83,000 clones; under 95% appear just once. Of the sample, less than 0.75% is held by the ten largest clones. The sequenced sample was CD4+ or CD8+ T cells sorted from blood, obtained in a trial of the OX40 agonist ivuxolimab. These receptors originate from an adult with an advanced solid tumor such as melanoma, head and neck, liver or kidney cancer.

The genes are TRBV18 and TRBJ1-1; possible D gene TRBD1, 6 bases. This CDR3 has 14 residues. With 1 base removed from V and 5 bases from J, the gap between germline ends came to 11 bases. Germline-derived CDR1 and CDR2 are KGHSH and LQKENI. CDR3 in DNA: TGTGCCAGCTCACCACAGGGGGGTTCGACTGAAGCTTTCTTT. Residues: CASSPQGGSTEAFF. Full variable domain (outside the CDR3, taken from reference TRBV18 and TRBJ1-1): NAGVMQNPRHLVRRRGQEARLRCSPMKGHSHVYWYRQLPEEGLKFMVYLQKENIIDESGMPKERFSAEFPKEGPSILRIQQVVRGDSAAYFCASSPQGGSTEAFFGQGTRLTVV.

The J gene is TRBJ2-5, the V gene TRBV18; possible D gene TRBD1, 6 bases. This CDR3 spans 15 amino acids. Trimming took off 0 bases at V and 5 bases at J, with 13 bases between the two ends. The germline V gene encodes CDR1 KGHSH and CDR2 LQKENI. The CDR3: CASSPPGRGAETQYF. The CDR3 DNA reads TGTGCCAGCTCACCACCGGGCAGGGGAGCTGAGACCCAGTACTTC.

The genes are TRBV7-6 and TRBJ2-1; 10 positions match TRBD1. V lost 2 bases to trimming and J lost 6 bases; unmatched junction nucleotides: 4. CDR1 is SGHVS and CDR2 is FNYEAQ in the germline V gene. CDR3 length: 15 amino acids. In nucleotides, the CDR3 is TGTGCCAGCAGCTTACGGACAGGGGGAGGCAATGAGCAGTTCTTC. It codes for CASSLRTGGGNEQFF.

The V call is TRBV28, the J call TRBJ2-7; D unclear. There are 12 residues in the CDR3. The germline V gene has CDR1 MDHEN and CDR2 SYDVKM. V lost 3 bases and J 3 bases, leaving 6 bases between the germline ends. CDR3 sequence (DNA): TGTGCCAGCAGTTTGCCAGGCTACGAGCAGTACTTC. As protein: CASSLPGYEQYF. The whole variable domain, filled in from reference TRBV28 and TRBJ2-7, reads DVKVTQSSRYLVKRTGEKVFLECVQDMDHENMFWYRQDPGLGLRLIYFSYDVKMKEKGDIPEGYSVSREKKERFSLILESASTNQTSMYLCASSLPGYEQYFGPGTRLTVT.

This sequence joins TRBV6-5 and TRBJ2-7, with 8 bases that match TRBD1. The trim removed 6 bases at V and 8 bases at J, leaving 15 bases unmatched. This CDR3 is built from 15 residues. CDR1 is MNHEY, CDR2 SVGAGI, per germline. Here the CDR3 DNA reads TGTGCCAGCAGGCCAACGGGACAGGCGACAACGAAGCAGTACTTC. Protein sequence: CASRPTGQATTKQYF.

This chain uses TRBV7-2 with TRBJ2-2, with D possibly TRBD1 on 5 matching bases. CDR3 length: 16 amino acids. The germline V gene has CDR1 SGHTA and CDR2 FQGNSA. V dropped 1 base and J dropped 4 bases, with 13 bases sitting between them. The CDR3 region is CASSLVFGQPTGELFF. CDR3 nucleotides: TGTGCCAGCAGCTTAGTCTTTGGACAACCCACCGGGGAGCTGTTTTTT.

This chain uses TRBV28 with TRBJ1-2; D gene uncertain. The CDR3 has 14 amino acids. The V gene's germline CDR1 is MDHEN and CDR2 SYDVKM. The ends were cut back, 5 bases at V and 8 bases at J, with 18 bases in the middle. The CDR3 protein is CASSTVGGPTGYTF. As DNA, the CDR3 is TGTGCCAGCAGTACCGTGGGAGGGCCAACCGGCTACACCTTC.

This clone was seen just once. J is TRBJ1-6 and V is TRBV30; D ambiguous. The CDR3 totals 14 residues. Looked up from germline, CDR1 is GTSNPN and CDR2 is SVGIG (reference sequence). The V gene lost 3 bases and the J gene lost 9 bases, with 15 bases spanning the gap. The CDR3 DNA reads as TGTGCCTGGAGCTTAGACGTATTAGGTTCACCCCTCCACTTT. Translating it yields CAWSLDVLGSPLHF.

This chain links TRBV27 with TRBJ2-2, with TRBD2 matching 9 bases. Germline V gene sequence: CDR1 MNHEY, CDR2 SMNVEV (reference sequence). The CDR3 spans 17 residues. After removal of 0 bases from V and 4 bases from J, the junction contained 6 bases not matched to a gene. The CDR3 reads CASSLSGASGVTGELFF. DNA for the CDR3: TGTGCCAGCAGTTTATCGGGAGCTAGCGGGGTCACCGGGGAGCTGTTTTTT.

CDR3 in DNA: TGTGCCAGCAGCAAACGGTGGGACAGGGTTTACGAGCAGTACTTC. Translated, it gives CASSKRWDRVYEQYF. The chain employs TRBV21-1 and TRBJ2-7; whether TRBD1, the table's D call, matches the DNA was not checked. TRBV21-1 represents a pseudogene. This CDR3 is built from 15 residues.

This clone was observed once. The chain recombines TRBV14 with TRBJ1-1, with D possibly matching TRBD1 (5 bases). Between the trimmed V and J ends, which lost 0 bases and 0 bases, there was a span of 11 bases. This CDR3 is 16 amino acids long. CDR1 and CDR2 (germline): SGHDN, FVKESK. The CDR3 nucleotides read TGTGCCAGCAGCCAAGATAACGGCAGGGTGAACACTGAAGCTTTCTTT. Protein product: CASSQDNGRVNTEAFF.

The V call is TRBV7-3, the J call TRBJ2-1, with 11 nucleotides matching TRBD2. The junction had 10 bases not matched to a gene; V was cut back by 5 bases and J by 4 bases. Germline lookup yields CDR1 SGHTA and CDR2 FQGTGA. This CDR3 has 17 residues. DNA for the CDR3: TGTGCCAGCAGCCCTGCCGTCGGGACTAGCGGTTACAATGAGCAGTTCTTC. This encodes CASSPAVGTSGYNEQFF.

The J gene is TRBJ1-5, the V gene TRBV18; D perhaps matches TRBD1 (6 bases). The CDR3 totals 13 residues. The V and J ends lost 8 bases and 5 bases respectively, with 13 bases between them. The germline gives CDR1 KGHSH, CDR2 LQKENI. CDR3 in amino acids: CASTRQADQPQHF. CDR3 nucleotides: TGTGCCAGCACCCGACAGGCCGATCAGCCCCAGCATTTT.

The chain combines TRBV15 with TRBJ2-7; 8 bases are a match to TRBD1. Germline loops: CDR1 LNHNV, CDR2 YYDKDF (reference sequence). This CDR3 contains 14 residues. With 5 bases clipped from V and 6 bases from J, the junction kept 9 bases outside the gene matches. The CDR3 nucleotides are TGTGCCACCAGCGCGACAGGGGACCTCGTCGAGCAGTACTTC. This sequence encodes CATSATGDLVEQYF.

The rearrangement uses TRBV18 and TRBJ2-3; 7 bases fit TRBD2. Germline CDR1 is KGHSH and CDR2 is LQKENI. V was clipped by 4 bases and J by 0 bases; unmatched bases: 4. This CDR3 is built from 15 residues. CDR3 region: CASSLSSGSTDTQYF. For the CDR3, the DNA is TGTGCCAGCTCACTCTCTAGCGGAAGCACAGATACGCAGTATTTT.

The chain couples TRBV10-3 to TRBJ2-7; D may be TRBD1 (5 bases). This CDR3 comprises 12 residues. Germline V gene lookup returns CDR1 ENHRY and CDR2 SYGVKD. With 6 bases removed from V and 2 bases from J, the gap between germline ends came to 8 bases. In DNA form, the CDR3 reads TGTGCCATCAGCGACAGCCCCTACGAGCAGTACTTC. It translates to CAISDSPYEQYF.

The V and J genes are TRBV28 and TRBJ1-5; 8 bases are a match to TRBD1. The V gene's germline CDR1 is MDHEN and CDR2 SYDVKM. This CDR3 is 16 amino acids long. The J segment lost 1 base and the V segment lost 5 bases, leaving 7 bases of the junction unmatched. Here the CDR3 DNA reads TGTGCCAGCAGTCCCACAGGGGGGCTAAGCAATCAGCCCCAGCATTTT. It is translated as CASSPTGGLSNQPQHF.

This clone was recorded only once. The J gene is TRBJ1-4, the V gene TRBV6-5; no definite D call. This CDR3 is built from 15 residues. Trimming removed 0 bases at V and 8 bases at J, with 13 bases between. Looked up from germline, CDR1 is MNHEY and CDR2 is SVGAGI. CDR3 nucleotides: TGTGCCAGCAGTTACTCTATGGCTCAGCAGGAAAAACTGTTTTTT. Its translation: CASSYSMAQQEKLFF.

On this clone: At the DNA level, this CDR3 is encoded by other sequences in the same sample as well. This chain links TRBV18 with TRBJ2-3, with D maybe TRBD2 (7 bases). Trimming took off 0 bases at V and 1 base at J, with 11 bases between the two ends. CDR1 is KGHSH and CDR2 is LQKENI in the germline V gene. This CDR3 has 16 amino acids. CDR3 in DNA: TGTGCCAGCTCACCACCGACGGGGGGCGGCACAGATACGCAGTATTTT. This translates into CASSPPTGGGTDTQYF.

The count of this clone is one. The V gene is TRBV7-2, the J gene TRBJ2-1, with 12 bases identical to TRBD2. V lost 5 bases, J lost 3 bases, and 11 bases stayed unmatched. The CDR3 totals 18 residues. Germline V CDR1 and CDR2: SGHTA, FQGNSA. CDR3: CASSPPDLAGGLYNEQFF. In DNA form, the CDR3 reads TGTGCCAGCAGCCCCCCGGATCTAGCGGGGGGGCTCTACAATGAGCAGTTCTTC.

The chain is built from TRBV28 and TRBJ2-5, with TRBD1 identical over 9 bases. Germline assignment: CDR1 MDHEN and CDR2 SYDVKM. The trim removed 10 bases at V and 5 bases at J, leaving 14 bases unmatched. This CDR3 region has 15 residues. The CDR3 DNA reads TGTGCCACGAATCCGCCGGGACAGGGAGGTGAGACCCAGTACTTC. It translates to CATNPPGQGGETQYF. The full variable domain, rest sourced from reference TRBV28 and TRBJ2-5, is DVKVTQSSRYLVKRTGEKVFLECVQDMDHENMFWYRQDPGLGLRLIYFSYDVKMKEKGDIPEGYSVSREKKERFSLILESASTNQTSMYLCATNPPGQGGETQYFGPGTRLLVL.

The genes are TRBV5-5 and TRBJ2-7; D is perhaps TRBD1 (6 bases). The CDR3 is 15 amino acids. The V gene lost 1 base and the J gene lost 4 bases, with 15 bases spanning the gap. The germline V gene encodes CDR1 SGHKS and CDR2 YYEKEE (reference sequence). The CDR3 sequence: CASSLTANDRYEQYF. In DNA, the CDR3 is TGTGCCAGCAGCTTGACCGCGAATGACAGGTACGAGCAGTACTTC.

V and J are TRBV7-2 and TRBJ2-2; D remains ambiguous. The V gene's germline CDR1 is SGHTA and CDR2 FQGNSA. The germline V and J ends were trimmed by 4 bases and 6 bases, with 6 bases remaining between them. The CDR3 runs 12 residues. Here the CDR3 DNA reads TGTGCCAGCAGCTCTCCTCCCGGGGAGCTGTTTTTT. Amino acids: CASSSPPGELFF.